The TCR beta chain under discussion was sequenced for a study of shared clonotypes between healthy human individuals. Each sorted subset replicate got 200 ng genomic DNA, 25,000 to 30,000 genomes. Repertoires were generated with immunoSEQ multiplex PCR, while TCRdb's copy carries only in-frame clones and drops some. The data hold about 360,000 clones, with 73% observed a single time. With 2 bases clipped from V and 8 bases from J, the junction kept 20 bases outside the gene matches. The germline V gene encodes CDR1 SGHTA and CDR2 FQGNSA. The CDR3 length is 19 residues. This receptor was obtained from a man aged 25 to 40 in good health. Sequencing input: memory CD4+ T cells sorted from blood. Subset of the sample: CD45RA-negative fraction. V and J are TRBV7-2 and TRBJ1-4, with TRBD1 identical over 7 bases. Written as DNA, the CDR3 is TGTGCCAGCAGCTTATTTTCTCGCCTTGGTGCAGGGGGGAGGGAAAAACTGTTTTTT. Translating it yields CASSLFSRLGAGGREKLFF. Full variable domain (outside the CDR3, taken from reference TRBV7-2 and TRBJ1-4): GAGVSQSPSNKVTEKGKDVELRCDPISGHTALYWYRQSLGQGLEFLIYFQGNSAPDKSGLPSDRFSAERTGGSVSTLTIQRTQQEDSAVYLCASSLFSRLGAGGREKLFFGSGTQLSVL.